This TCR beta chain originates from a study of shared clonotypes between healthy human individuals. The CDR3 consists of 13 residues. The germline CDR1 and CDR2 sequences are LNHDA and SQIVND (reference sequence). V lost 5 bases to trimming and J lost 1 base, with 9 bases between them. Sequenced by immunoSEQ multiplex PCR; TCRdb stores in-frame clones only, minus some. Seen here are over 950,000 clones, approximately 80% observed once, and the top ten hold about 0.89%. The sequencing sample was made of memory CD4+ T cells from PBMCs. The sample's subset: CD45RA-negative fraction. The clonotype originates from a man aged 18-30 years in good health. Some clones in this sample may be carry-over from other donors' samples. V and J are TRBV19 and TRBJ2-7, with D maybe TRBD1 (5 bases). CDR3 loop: CASSLGPSYEQYF. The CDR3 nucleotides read TGTGCCAGTAGTTTGGGGCCTTCCTACGAGCAGTACTTC.